A selection of T cell receptor beta chains follows, all from one sample in a study of identical twins. Via MiXCR, TCRdb re-called the 5' RACE reads, giving one row per CDR3 protein. The profile covers hundreds of thousands of distinct CDR3 sequences, with roughly 9.4% appearing a single time and about 5.2% taken by the ten largest. The sequenced material came from memory (CD45RO+) T cells sorted from blood. The receptors come from a woman aged 18-35 years in good health. CDR3s include the opening cysteine and the closing phenylalanine or tryptophan. D genes are given only for firm matches. Where a row states a size, it is once, few, many or the class of an expanded clone; other rows omit it.

V gene	clone size	D gene	J gene	CDR3 DNA	CDR3 protein
TRBV10-2	NA	NA	TRBJ2-7	TGCGCCAGCAGTGACCCGCAGGACAGATCCCACTTC	CASSDPQDRSHF
TRBV12-3/TRBV12-4	few	NA	TRBJ1-6	TGTGCCAGCAGTTTAGCGGGACGGAACAATTCACCCCTCCACTTT	CASSLAGRNNSPLHF
TRBV29-1	NA	NA	TRBJ2-7	TGCAGCGTCACGGGCCGAGGGGACGAGCAGTACTTC	CSVTGRGDEQYF
TRBV18	few	NA	TRBJ1-1	TGTGCCAGCTCACCATCGGAGGGCCTGGCTGAAGCTTTCTTT	CASSPSEGLAEAFF
TRBV30	few	TRBD1	TRBJ2-7	TGTGCCTGGAGTGCAAACCGACAGGGGAAACAGCAGTACTTC	CAWSANRQGKQQYF
TRBV3-1	NA	TRBD2	TRBJ2-3	TGTGCCAGCAGCCTATCGGGACTAGAGGCAGATACGCAGTATTTT	CASSLSGLEADTQYF
TRBV11-3	few	NA	TRBJ2-7	TGTGCCAGCAGCCTGGGGATCAATAGCGAGCAGTACTTC	CASSLGINSEQYF
TRBV20-1	many	NA	TRBJ2-7	TGCAGTGCTAGAGGCCCTGAACGGTCCTACGAGCAGTACTTC	CSARGPERSYEQYF
TRBV7-9	few	TRBD1	TRBJ2-5	TGTGCCAGCAGCTCGGGACAGTCGGGAGAGACCCAGTACTTC	CASSSGQSGETQYF
TRBV6-5	few	NA	TRBJ2-1	TGTGCCAGCAGTTACTCGAGTGACTACAATGAGCAGTTCTTC	CASSYSSDYNEQFF
TRBV20-1	NA	TRBD2	TRBJ2-7	TGCAGTGCTAGAGATCACGCGGGAGACTCCACCTACGAGCAGTACTTC	CSARDHAGDSTYEQYF
TRBV5-1	NA	TRBD1	TRBJ2-7	TGCGCCAGCAGGTCGACAGGGGGCGAGCAGTACTTC	CASRSTGGEQYF
TRBV20-1	NA	NA	TRBJ1-2	TGCAGTGCCCGCCACAGGGATCATGGCTACACCTTC	CSARHRDHGYTF
TRBV7-2	few	NA	TRBJ2-3	TGTGCCAGCAGCTTAGACTCGAGGGGAGATACGCAGTATTTT	CASSLDSRGDTQYF
TRBV7-9	NA	TRBD1	TRBJ2-2	TGTGCCAGCAGCACACAGACAGGGGCCGGGGAGCTGTTTTTT	CASSTQTGAGELFF
TRBV12-5	NA	NA	TRBJ2-3	TGTGCTAGTGGTTTGATTACGGACGGGACCCCAAGGTGGGATACGCAGTATTTT	CASGLITDGTPRWDTQYF
TRBV30	once	NA	TRBJ1-6	TGTGCCTGGAGCGTCCTGAGGAGAAGCTCCTATAATTCACCCCTCCACTTT	CAWSVLRRSSYNSPLHF
TRBV9	few	TRBD1	TRBJ2-5	TGTGCCAGCAGCGCAGCGACAGGGAGAGAGACCCAGTACTTC	CASSAATGRETQYF
TRBV5-1	few	NA	TRBJ2-3	TGCGCCAGCAGCTTATTAGGGGGTAAAAGCACAGATACGCAGTATTTT	CASSLLGGKSTDTQYF